This TCR beta chain comes out of a study of cytomegalovirus exposure and HLA in healthy donors. Whole-study context: Earlier, 95 million to 120 million unique TCR beta sequences were recovered from 200 million or so T cells by an analysis. Overall study findings and caveats: 164 TCR beta chains were listed as cytomegalovirus-associated. Reportedly, cytomegalovirus status was diagnosed with high sensitivity and specificity. One cluster of highly shared sequence variants probably arose as a sequencing artifact.

In the case of this clone: The antigen is unknown.

Vbeta (60) and Jbeta (13) primers were used in the PCR. The protocol was immunoSEQ multiplex PCR, while the TCRdb copy is restricted to in-frame clones and leaves out a portion. The sample has more than 250,000 clones; over 85% are singletons. Losses at the gene ends were 7 bases for V and 4 bases for J; bases not matched to a gene: 6. CDR1 and CDR2 (germline): SQVTM, ANQGSEA. This CDR3 spans 12 amino acids. This clonotype was obtained from a woman between 18 and 29 years old in good health and CMV-seronegative. The chain is built from TRBV29-1 and TRBJ1-1; TRBD1 aligns across 7 bases. Sequencing was carried out using PBMCs. CDR3 sequence: CSARQGITEAFF. Here the CDR3 DNA reads TGCAGCGCCCGACAGGGAATCACTGAAGCTTTCTTT.